The subject of this entry is one T cell receptor (beta chain). This specimen belongs to a study of blood T cell repertoires in COVID-19. About the research overall: Acute-phase and convalescent COVID-19 samples originated in the United States, Italy and Spain. Sources were T cells, B-cell-depleted T cells, or PBMCs; the material itself was cDNA or gDNA.

Repertoires were generated with immunoSEQ multiplex PCR, while TCRdb's copy carries only in-frame clones and drops some. Among about 230,000 clones listed, about 86% were seen once. Germline CDR1 reads MDHEN; CDR2 reads SYDVKM. This CDR3 has 13 amino acids. Deletions cut 3 bases from V and 5 bases from J, with 9 bases between. V gene TRBV28 combines with J gene TRBJ2-3, with D perhaps matching TRBD1 (5 bases). The sequencing sample was made of peripheral blood. The source is a man aged 50 or older with active or convalescent COVID-19. The CDR3 nucleotides are TGTGCCAGCAGTTTGCCAGGGATAGATACGCAGTATTTT. Translating gives CASSLPGIDTQYF.